This TCR beta chain comes out of a study of T cells in Graves' hyperthyroidism and ophthalmopathy (dated by TCRdb to between 2018 and 2021). General notes on the study: To identify distinguishing TCR V-J signatures, a discovery cohort of 90 to 100 patients was used, comprising 40 to 45 with Graves' ophthalmopathy and some 60 with stable Graves' hyperthyroidism. Prospective prediction of ophthalmopathy was tested in an independent validation cohort of some 20 hyperthyroidism patients and 17 patients who later progressed to ophthalmopathy. The approximately 98 discovery patients were randomly divided into training and test sets at a 7:3 ratio. In addition, the study compared T-cell repertoires in thyroid tissue and in blood from five or six Graves' hyperthyroidism patients. Following sampling, methimazole starting at 30 mg daily was given to hyperthyroidism patients, and high-dose intravenous methylprednisolone was given to ophthalmopathy patients. The paper reports TCR Vbeta CDR3 sequencing of roughly 140 peripheral blood samples: 40 or so ophthalmopathy, about 75 hyperthyroidism and 17 progressor patients. Results the study describes overall, beyond this receptor: Most expanded thyroid clonotypes (frequency above 0.001) were also detected in blood, suggesting blood repertoires may reflect thyroid immune responses. No statistical method was used to fix the sample size in advance, and group allocation was not hidden from the investigators. A 13 V-J signature model separated ophthalmopathy from stable hyperthyroidism, with around 88% sensitivity and 81.08% specificity in cross-validation and 80%/75% in testing. In validation, progression to ophthalmopathy was predicted by the model with more than 65% sensitivity and 72.22% specificity, a median of approximately 7.1 months before onset.

TCR beta CDR3 regions were amplified from RNA transcripts. A first-round RT-PCR of the TCR CDR3 used the HTBI primer set with the Qiagen OneStep RT-PCR kit. The libraries were constructed in a second round of multiplex PCR and then size-selected and purified. Sequencing of the libraries was done on an Illumina HiSeq2000 using paired-end 100 bp reads. From the authors' description of their analysis: SOAPnuke was used to process the raw data, throwing out any read that contained adapters or uncalled bases, had a mean Phred below 15, or lacked an exact constant-primer or identifier match. COPE v1.2.5 was used to merge high-quality paired reads, and clonotypes were defined as unique nucleotide sequences. MiTCR v1.1 was used to align the clonotypes against IMGT TRBV, TRBD and TRBJ reference segments. The analysis included only V-J combinations with a frequency above 0.0001, which together covered about 99% of the repertoires. The TCS score was defined as F50 (clonal expansion) divided by E x V (chaos), with BLOSUM62-based TCRdist calculated between CDR3 peptides within each V-J. Welch's t-statistics and random forest reduced fewer than 600 V-J features to 10 to 15, which were used in a naive Bayes classifier (R e1071). In TCRdb, the public reads were trimmed at Q25 with fastp and aligned with MiXCR, with productive beta chains retained. Records with the same CDR3 protein are collapsed into one entry carrying the most frequent genes and DNA. These V and J calls rely on TCRdb rather than the paper's analysis. The table for this sample lists approximately 560,000 distinct CDR3 sequences; more than 45% of them were counted only once. 8.2% of the sample comes from the top ten.

This clonotype has at least ten counts. The antigen it recognizes is unknown. This may be a read error, as it is one base from a much larger clone. The CDR3, from cysteine to phenylalanine, totals 13 residues. The retained sequence is limited to the CDR3, 39 bases, with the frame set at the first base. After removal of 1 base from V and 4 bases from J, the junction retains 0 bases not matched to a gene. CDR1 is given as DFQATT and CDR2 as SNEGSKA, both from the germline V gene (reference sequence). Stable Graves' hyperthyroidism was defined as no progression to ophthalmopathy during 18 months of follow-up. Hyperthyroidism patients were newly diagnosed, with disease duration under 2 months, and aged 18 to 65 years. Patients with uncontrolled infections, other autoimmune diseases, pregnancy or lactation were excluded. Diagnoses relied on clinical symptoms, serum thyroxine and TRAb, thyroid ultrasound and orbital computed tomography. Total RNA was extracted with Trizol reagent, and quality was checked on an Agilent 2100 Bioanalyzer.

What was sequenced was peripheral blood or thyroid tissue (not recorded which). The chain is assembled from TRBV20-1 and TRBJ1-1; TRBD1 fits 10 bases in the junction. This receptor was identified in a woman between 18 and 29 years old with Graves' hyperthyroidism. Donor details come from another sample of the same person, matched by shared clones. The DNA sequence is TGCAGTGCTAGAGGGACAGGGGGCACTGAAGCTTTCTTT. Its coded protein is CSARGTGGTEAFF.